This T cell receptor (beta chain) was recorded in a study of blood T cell repertoires in COVID-19. Study background: Nucleic acid was either cDNA or gDNA, and it came from T cells, B-cell-depleted T cells, or PBMCs.

In this sample, this clone turned up a few times. The CDR3 is made up of 16 amino acids. With 1 base removed from V and 5 bases from J, the gap between germline ends came to 17 bases. Germline-derived CDR1 and CDR2 are SGHVS and FQNEAQ. TCRdb's table, derived via immunoSEQ multiplex PCR, lists solely in-frame clones and lacks some. The data show 150,000 or so clones, around 85% seen once. The TCR originated in a woman aged 60 to 75 with acute or convalescent COVID-19. This chain joins TRBV7-8 and TRBJ1-2, with D unresolved. The sample taken for sequencing was peripheral blood. CDR3 amino acids: CASSLGRRGRGYGYTF. The CDR3 coding sequence is TGTGCCAGCAGCTTAGGGCGACGCGGACGGGGTTATGGCTACACCTTC.